This is a list of T cell receptor beta chains from one sample in a study of OX40 agonist ivuxolimab in advanced cancers. Clones were sequenced by immunoSEQ multiplex PCR, and TCRdb holds only the in-frame ones, with some missing. The sample has around 45,000 clones; more than 75% are singletons. The sequencing here drew on CD4+ or CD8+ T cells sorted from blood, taken in a trial of the OX40 agonist ivuxolimab. The receptor source for this set is an adult with an advanced solid tumor such as melanoma, head and neck, liver or kidney cancer. The CDR3 runs from the conserved cysteine through the conserved F or W. D genes are given only for firm matches. Only part of the rows carry a size: once, few, many, or a class if the clone is expanded.

CASVGVGTGELFF,TGTGCCAGCGTTGGAGTAGGGACCGGGGAGCTGTTTTTT,NA,13,TRBV2,TRBJ2-2,NA
CASSLEGQGRETQYF,TGTGCCAGCAGCTTGGAGGGCCAAGGGCGGGAGACCCAGTACTTC,once,15,TRBV13,TRBJ2-5,NA
CASSLIGQGTMNTEAFF,TGTGCCAGCAGCTTAATAGGACAGGGAACCATGAACACTGAAGCTTTCTTT,NA,17,TRBV7-8,TRBJ1-1,TRBD1
CASRGIGTEAFF,TGTGCCAGCAGGGGCATTGGCACTGAAGCTTTCTTT,NA,12,TRBV27,TRBJ1-1,NA
CASSLGLAGALSYNEQFF,TGTGCCAGCAGTTTGGGACTAGCGGGGGCCCTCTCCTACAATGAGCAGTTCTTC,NA,18,TRBV27,TRBJ2-1,TRBD2
CASSFPLGYEQYF,TGTGCCAGCAGCTTCCCTTTAGGGTACGAGCAGTACTTC,NA,13,TRBV7-9,TRBJ2-7,NA
CASSPDRGLTYEQYF,TGTGCCAGCAGCCCCGACAGGGGGCTTACCTACGAGCAGTACTTC,NA,15,TRBV11-2,TRBJ2-7,TRBD1
CASSGTSPTGVDF,TGTGCCAGTAGCGGAACCTCCCCGACAGGGGTGGATTTC,once,13,TRBV19,TRBJ1-2,TRBD1
CASSLVRRETQYF,TGTGCCAGCAGCTTGGTTCGCCGGGAGACCCAGTACTTC,NA,13,TRBV11-1,TRBJ2-5,NA
CASSNRQDPTPSSYNEQFF,TGTGCCAGCAGCAATAGACAGGACCCGACCCCGAGCTCCTACAATGAGCAGTTCTTC,NA,19,TRBV9,TRBJ2-1,NA
CASSGTENTEAFF,TGCGCCAGCAGCGGGACTGAGAACACTGAAGCTTTCTTT,NA,13,TRBV27,TRBJ1-1,NA
CASRQTGALSGANVLTF,TGTGCCAGCAGACAAACAGGCGCACTGTCTGGGGCCAACGTCCTGACTTTC,NA,17,TRBV28,TRBJ2-6,NA
CASSLGQPYEQYF,TGTGCCAGCAGCCTGGGACAGCCCTACGAGCAGTACTTC,NA,13,TRBV11-2,TRBJ2-7,TRBD1
CASSIGDGPYEQYF,TGTGCCAGTAGTATAGGGGACGGTCCCTACGAGCAGTACTTC,NA,14,TRBV19,TRBJ2-7,NA
CASSQARPGPQETQYF,TGTGCCAGCAGCCAAGCTCGTCCGGGACCCCAAGAGACCCAGTACTTC,NA,16,TRBV14,TRBJ2-5,NA
CASSGGRIRQYF,TGTGCCAGCAGTGGGGGTCGTATCCGGCAGTACTTC,NA,12,TRBV2,TRBJ2-7,NA
CAISESEGQGDEQYF,TGTGCCATCAGTGAGTCGGAGGGACAGGGCGACGAGCAGTACTTC,NA,15,TRBV10-3,TRBJ2-7,TRBD1
CASSTALVYEQFF,TGTGCCAGTAGTACCGCCCTCGTCTATGAGCAGTTCTTC,NA,13,TRBV19,TRBJ2-1,NA
CASRTGAEAFF,TGTGCCAGCAGGACAGGAGCTGAAGCTTTCTTT,few,11,TRBV2,TRBJ1-1,NA
CASSLAQRETQYF,TGTGCCAGCAGCTTGGCCCAGAGGGAGACCCAGTACTTC,NA,13,TRBV5-6,TRBJ2-5,NA
CASSLIGGGEQFF,TGTGCCAGCAGCTTAATAGGTGGCGGGGAGCAGTTCTTC,NA,13,TRBV7-3,TRBJ2-1,NA
CASSSTGTGYEQYF,TGTGCCAGCAGCTCCACCGGGACAGGCTACGAGCAGTACTTC,few,14,TRBV7-2,TRBJ2-7,TRBD1